Each of the 26 T cell receptor beta chains below was sequenced from the same sample in a study of shared clonotypes between healthy human individuals. The data were produced by immunoSEQ multiplex PCR, yet TCRdb's version contains in-frame clones alone and is incomplete. The repertoire has roughly 650,000 clones, around 97% of them found once; the top ten carry approximately 0.057%. Sequenced: naive CD4+ T cells sorted from blood. As for subset: CD45RA+ positively selected. The receptors derive from a woman younger than 45 in good health.

The J gene is TRBJ2-7, the V gene TRBV10-3, with D perhaps assigned TRBD1 or TRBD2 (5 bases each). V was trimmed by 3 bases and J by 0 bases, leaving 12 bases between them. The germline V gene has CDR1 ENHRY and CDR2 SYGVKD. The CDR3 is 15 residues long. The CDR3 nucleotides are TGTGCCATCAGTGACCTCGGGGCGGCCTCCTACGAGCAGTACTTC. Protein product: CAISDLGAASYEQYF.

Only one count was recorded for this clone. V usage is TRBV6-5 and J usage is TRBJ1-2; 11 bases match TRBD1. The V gene's germline CDR1 is MNHEY and CDR2 SVGAGI. CDR3 size: 14 residues. Trimming removed 6 bases from V and 8 bases from J; junction bases left unmatched: 8. Written as DNA, the CDR3 is TGTGCCAGCAGCGGGGCGGGACAGGGGGGCGGCTACACCTTC. Translating gives CASSGAGQGGGYTF.

This sequence joins TRBV28 and TRBJ2-5; D perhaps matches TRBD2 (6 bases). The CDR3 is 12 amino acids. V gave up 6 bases and J gave up 8 bases, with 13 bases separating them. In germline, CDR1 is MDHEN, CDR2 SYDVKM. CDR3: CASSSGLSTQYF. In nucleotides, the CDR3 is TGTGCCAGCAGCTCGGGACTCTCTACCCAGTACTTC.

The CDR3 reads CASSKSRGPNYEQYF. CDR3 DNA sequence: TGTGCCAGCAGCAAGTCGCGGGGGCCCAACTACGAGCAGTACTTC. The chain is built from TRBV7-8 and TRBJ2-7; D might be TRBD2 (7 bases). Germline-derived CDR1 and CDR2 are SGHVS and FQNEAQ. V was pared by 5 bases and J by 3 bases, with 17 bases between. CDR3 size: 15 residues.

The gene calls are TRBV5-1 and TRBJ2-5; weak D call: TRBD1 (6 bases). Trimming removed 0 bases from V and 5 bases from J, with 14 bases in between. CDR3 length equals 15 residues. The germline V gene encodes CDR1 SGHRS and CDR2 YFSETQ. As DNA, the CDR3 is TGCGCCAGCAGCTTGGCGCACAGGGCTGAGGAGACCCAGTACTTC. This gives the protein CASSLAHRAEETQYF.

The chain employs TRBV28 and TRBJ2-7; 11 bases are a match to TRBD2. The V gene end was trimmed by 1 base and the J gene end by 0 bases; junction bases not matched to a gene: 2. The CDR3 consists of 16 residues. Germline V CDR1 and CDR2: MDHEN, SYDVKM. The CDR3 DNA follows: TGTGCCAGCAGTTTATCGGGACTAGCGGCCTCCTACGAGCAGTACTTC. It translates to CASSLSGLAASYEQYF.

The CDR3 DNA is TGTGCCAGCAGCCCGACCGGGACAGGGTCGGTTGAGCAGTTCTTC. This encodes CASSPTGTGSVEQFF. J is TRBJ2-1 and V is TRBV7-3; 9 bases fit TRBD1. The junction had 11 bases not matched to a gene; V was cut back by 5 bases and J by 9 bases. The V gene's germline CDR1 is SGHTA and CDR2 FQGTGA. This CDR3 region has 15 residues.

This sequence joins TRBV30 and TRBJ2-1; no definite D call. V gave up 0 bases and J gave up 9 bases, with 3 bases separating them. The CDR3 spans 10 residues. Germline V gives CDR1 GTSNPN, CDR2 SVGIG (reference sequence). CDR3 nucleotides: TGTGCCTGGAGTGTGGTTGAGCAGTTCTTC. This encodes CAWSVVEQFF.

This rearrangement joins TRBV5-1 to TRBJ1-2; 11 bases agree with TRBD1. With 0 bases clipped from V and 6 bases from J, the junction kept 7 bases outside the gene matches. Germline assignment: CDR1 SGHRS and CDR2 YFSETQ. The CDR3 covers 16 residues. Here the CDR3 reads CASSLVRTGGADGYTF. Here the CDR3 DNA reads TGCGCCAGCAGCTTGGTACGGACAGGGGGCGCGGATGGCTACACCTTC.

This rearrangement joins TRBV6-5 to TRBJ2-7; tentative D call: TRBD2 (5 bases). There are 15 residues in the CDR3. V gave up 6 bases and J gave up 4 bases, with 19 bases separating them. CDR1 is MNHEY, CDR2 SVGAGI, per germline. In DNA, the CDR3 is TGTGCCAGCAGCCAATCGAGAGGGCTGGGGTACGAGCAGTACTTC. Translation: CASSQSRGLGYEQYF.

J is TRBJ2-1 and V is TRBV28, with a possible D match to TRBD2 (6 bases). CDR1 MDHEN and CDR2 SYDVKM come from the germline V gene. The length of the CDR3 is 14 residues. The V and J ends lost 6 bases and 5 bases respectively, with 14 bases between them. CDR3 residues: CASRVGGTDNEQFF. CDR3 sequence (DNA): TGTGCCAGCAGGGTAGGCGGGACCGACAATGAGCAGTTCTTC.

CDR3 region: CASSPSAGVGTDTQYF. In DNA form, the CDR3 reads TGTGCCAGCAGCCCTAGCGCCGGGGTAGGCACAGATACGCAGTATTTT. The J gene is TRBJ2-3, the V gene TRBV28; TRBD2 might be the D (6 bases). The germline V and J ends were trimmed by 6 bases and 1 base, with 17 bases remaining between them. The CDR3 spans 16 residues. Per the germline V gene, CDR1 is MDHEN and CDR2 is SYDVKM.

The chain recombines TRBV28 with TRBJ2-1, with TRBD2 as a possible D gene (7 bases). Germline loops: CDR1 MDHEN, CDR2 SYDVKM. Trimming pared 9 bases from V and 7 bases from J, leaving 16 bases between. The CDR3 consists of 13 residues. DNA for the CDR3: TGTGCCAGTAAAATGGGAGGGGGGAATGAGCAGTTCTTC. Translating it yields CASKMGGGNEQFF.

This chain uses TRBV7-2 with TRBJ2-7, with D possibly TRBD1 on 5 matching bases. Germline CDR1 is SGHTA and CDR2 is FQGNSA. V lost 2 bases and J 6 bases, leaving 17 bases between the germline ends. This CDR3 is 15 amino acids long. The CDR3 loop reads CASSLMGLPSGEQYF. The CDR3 DNA reads as TGTGCCAGCAGCTTAATGGGGCTTCCCTCGGGCGAGCAGTACTTC.

The J gene is TRBJ2-5, the V gene TRBV7-9; D not certain. The CDR3 covers 13 residues. V was clipped by 4 bases and J by 4 bases, with 10 bases between them. Germline CDR1 is SEHNR and CDR2 is FQNEAQ (reference sequence). In DNA, the CDR3 is TGTGCCAGCAGCTCGGACCTGCCAGAGACCCAGTACTTC. Protein sequence: CASSSDLPETQYF. Full variable domain (rest looked up from reference TRBV7-9 and TRBJ2-5): DTGVSQNPRHKITKRGQNVTFRCDPISEHNRLYWYRQTLGQGPEFLTYFQNEAQLEKSRLLSDRFSAERPKGSFSTLEIQRTEQGDSAMYLCASSSDLPETQYFGPGTRLLVL.

The gene calls are TRBV28 and TRBJ2-7, with D perhaps matching TRBD1 or TRBD2 (5 bases each). This CDR3 is 14 amino acids long. The V and J ends lost 3 bases and 3 bases respectively, with 12 bases between them. From germline, CDR1 is MDHEN and CDR2 SYDVKM. As DNA, the CDR3 is TGTGCCAGCAGTTTGTCGGGGCGCGTCTACGAGCAGTACTTC. This codes for CASSLSGRVYEQYF.

This clone was recorded once. The CDR3 nucleotides read TGCGCCAGCAGTGAGAGGGAGAACACTGAAGCTTTCTTT. Protein sequence: CASSERENTEAFF. The J gene is TRBJ1-1, the V gene TRBV10-2; D is undetermined. Trimming pared 2 bases from V and 1 base from J, leaving 5 bases between. The CDR3 totals 13 residues. Per the germline V gene, CDR1 is WSHSY and CDR2 is SAAADI.

The chain carries TRBV12-5 and TRBJ2-5; 12 nucleotides line up with TRBD2. Trimming cost V 1 base and J 3 bases; bases outside gene matches: 0. The CDR3 contains 15 residues. The germline gives CDR1 LGHNT, CDR2 FRNRAP. CDR3 coding DNA: TGTGCTAGTGGTTTGGGACTAGCGGGAGAAGAGACCCAGTACTTC. Its protein product is CASGLGLAGEETQYF. The entire variable domain, with the rest obtained from reference TRBV12-5 and TRBJ2-5, is as follows: DARVTQTPRHKVTEMGQEVTMRCQPILGHNTVFWYRQTMMQGLELLAYFRNRAPLDDSGMPKDRFSAEMPDATLATLKIQPSEPRDSAVYFCASGLGLAGEETQYFGPGTRLLVL.

The CDR3 here is CASSQVPGTSGRAAYNEQFF. Written as DNA, the CDR3 is TGTGCCAGCAGCCAAGTGCCCGGGACTAGCGGGAGGGCGGCCTACAATGAGCAGTTCTTC. This chain connects TRBV14 to TRBJ2-1, with 16 bases that match TRBD2. There are 20 residues in the CDR3. V was clipped by 1 base and J by 2 bases; unmatched bases: 8. Looked up from germline, CDR1 is SGHDN and CDR2 is FVKESK.

Only one count was recorded for this clone. The genes are TRBV2 and TRBJ2-7; the D gene could be TRBD1 or TRBD2 (5 bases each). CDR3 length: 13 amino acids. Germline V lookup: CDR1 SNHLY, CDR2 FYNNEI. Trimming pared 3 bases from V and 5 bases from J, leaving 11 bases between. CDR3 DNA sequence: TGTGCCAGCAGTGATTCGGGACGCCACGAGCAGTACTTC. Encoded protein: CASSDSGRHEQYF.

This clone was found a few times. The chain recombines TRBV30 with TRBJ1-1; 8 bases are shared with TRBD1. The germline V gene encodes CDR1 GTSNPN and CDR2 SVGIG (reference sequence). V lost 8 bases, J lost 4 bases, and 3 bases stayed unmatched. CDR3 length equals 11 residues. CDR3 region: CARQGSTEAFF. The DNA for the CDR3 is TGTGCCAGACAGGGGAGCACTGAAGCTTTCTTT.

V and J are TRBV27 and TRBJ2-7, with TRBD2 identical over 8 bases. V trimming: 5 bases; J trimming: 3 bases; junction bases outside the gene matches: 12. The CDR3 has 16 residues. Germline lookup yields CDR1 MNHEY and CDR2 SMNVEV (reference sequence). In DNA, the CDR3 is TGTGCCAGCAGTCTTATCGGGAGGGCCTCTAACTACGAGCAGTACTTC. It encodes CASSLIGRASNYEQYF.

As regards this clone: Different DNA sequences within this sample yield the same CDR3. The chain combines TRBV28 with TRBJ2-7; 7 nucleotides line up with TRBD1. Germline V lookup: CDR1 MDHEN, CDR2 SYDVKM. The CDR3 extends over 12 amino acids. V was clipped by 5 bases and J by 4 bases; unmatched bases: 2. The CDR3 is CASSRQGYEQYF. Written as DNA, the CDR3 is TGTGCCAGCAGTCGACAGGGATACGAGCAGTACTTC.

The chain links TRBV23-1 to TRBJ1-1; D remains ambiguous. TRBV23-1 is reported as an ORF; its role is uncertain. The CDR3 length is 15 residues. The V and J ends lost 0 bases and 1 base respectively, with 9 bases between them. The CDR3 spells CASSQSLTANTEAFF. In nucleotides, the CDR3 is TGCGCCAGCAGTCAATCCCTAACAGCGAACACTGAAGCTTTCTTT.

The chain carries TRBV6-1 and TRBJ1-1, with a possible D match to TRBD1 (5 bases). The CDR3 consists of 16 residues. The V end lost 1 base, the J end lost 5 bases, and 17 bases lay between the germline ends. Per the germline V gene, CDR1 is MNHNS and CDR2 is SASEGT. The CDR3 DNA sequence: TGTGCCAGCAGTGAAGACGTCGGGGGGTTAGGAACTGAAGCTTTCTTT. Its translation: CASSEDVGGLGTEAFF.

V is TRBV18 and J is TRBJ2-3; D remains ambiguous. This CDR3 spans 14 amino acids. V was cut by 3 bases and J by 0 bases, with 7 bases left in between. The germline gives CDR1 KGHSH, CDR2 LQKENI. The DNA of the CDR3 is TGTGCCAGCTCACCCGTCCCTAGCACAGATACGCAGTATTTT. Its translation: CASSPVPSTDTQYF.